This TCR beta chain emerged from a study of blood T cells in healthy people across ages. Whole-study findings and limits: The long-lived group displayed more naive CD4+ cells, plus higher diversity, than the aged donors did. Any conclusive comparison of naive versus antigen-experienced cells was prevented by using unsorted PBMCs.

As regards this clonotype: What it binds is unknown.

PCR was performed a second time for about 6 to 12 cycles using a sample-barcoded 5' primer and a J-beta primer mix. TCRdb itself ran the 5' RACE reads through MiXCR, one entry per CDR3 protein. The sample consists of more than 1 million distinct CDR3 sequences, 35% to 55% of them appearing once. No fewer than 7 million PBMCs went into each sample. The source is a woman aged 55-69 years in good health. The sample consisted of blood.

DNA of the CDR3: TGCAGTGCTAGTGTCAGGGAGAGTGGCTACACCTTC. Protein: CSASVRESGYTF. V usage is TRBV20-1 and J usage is TRBJ1-2; D possibly corresponds to TRBD1 (5 bases). The CDR3 sequence is 12 residues long. Deletions cut 3 bases from V and 7 bases from J, with 12 bases between. Germline values: CDR1 DFQATT, CDR2 SNEGSKA (reference sequence).